This section outlines one T cell receptor beta chain sequence together with its context. Its antigen is not known. CDR1 is SEHNR and CDR2 is FQNEAQ in the germline V gene (reference sequence). The ends were cut back, 1 base at V and 10 bases at J, with 8 bases in the middle. The CDR3 spans 12 residues. This entry is derived from a study of cytomegalovirus exposure and HLA in healthy donors. Study-level findings and limits: A later analysis reported that several of the most significant clusters appeared to be linked to common viral pathogens, among them Epstein-Barr virus.

The PCR was carried out with 60 Vbeta primers and 13 Jbeta primers. Profiled with immunoSEQ multiplex PCR; TCRdb holds only in-frame clones, not every one. In the table there are 150,000 or so clones, 70% to 80% of which are singletons. The TCR comes from a man aged 25 to 40 in good health and CMV-seropositive. The specimen sequenced was PBMCs. The chain combines TRBV7-9 with TRBJ2-1, with D unresolved. CDR3 protein: CASSLVVSEQFF. CDR3 bases: TGTGCCAGCAGCTTAGTCGTCTCGGAGCAGTTCTTC.